This is a list of T cell receptor beta chains from one sample in a study of radiation and T cells in renal cell carcinoma. Only in-frame clones appear in the TCRdb table, and some are missing; sequencing was by immunoSEQ multiplex PCR. The table shows more than 140,000 clones, with approximately 87% occurring only once. This specimen was blood, taken from a patient whose treatment included radiotherapy and nephrectomy. The origin of the receptors is a woman aged 45 to 65 with renal cell carcinoma. Each CDR3 is given with its conserved first and last residue. D genes are given only for firm matches. Clone size is stated in some rows and not others, as once, few, many or a class when expanded.

D: TRBD1
V: TRBV27
size: -
J: TRBJ2-3
DNA: TGTGCCAGCAGTCGCCGGGACAGGGTTTACACAGATACGCAGTATTTT
CDR3: CASSRRDRVYTDTQYF

D: -
V: TRBV2
size: few
J: TRBJ1-2
DNA: TGTGCCAGCAGTGGGCCAGGGCCTGATGGCTACACCTTC
CDR3: CASSGPGPDGYTF

D: TRBD1
V: TRBV6-1
size: -
J: TRBJ1-5
DNA: TGTGCCAGCAGTGTTCCGACAGGGAGCAATCAGCCCCAGCATTTT
CDR3: CASSVPTGSNQPQHF

D: -
V: TRBV29-1
size: -
J: TRBJ2-1
DNA: TGCAGCGCCTCGCTAGACATCGTGGGCAATGAGCAGTTCTTC
CDR3: CSASLDIVGNEQFF

D: -
V: TRBV30
size: -
J: TRBJ1-1
DNA: TGTCATTTGGAGCGGTTCGGAGACACTGAAGCTTTCTTT
CDR3: CHLERFGDTEAFF

D: -
V: TRBV27
size: -
J: TRBJ1-4
DNA: TGTGTCACCAGCAAGCAGGAAAGAGAAAAACTGTTTTTT
CDR3: CVTSKQEREKLFF

D: -
V: TRBV6-5
size: -
J: TRBJ1-5
DNA: TGTGCCAGCAGCCCTGGGACACTCGCCAATCAGCCCCAGCATTTT
CDR3: CASSPGTLANQPQHF

D: -
V: TRBV2
size: -
J: TRBJ2-5
DNA: TGTGCCAGCAGAAGGATGGGAGAGACCCAGTACTTC
CDR3: CASRRMGETQYF

D: TRBD1
V: TRBV19
size: -
J: TRBJ1-5
DNA: TGTGCCAGTAGTATTGGGACAGGGGGCAATCAGCCCCAGCATTTT
CDR3: CASSIGTGGNQPQHF

D: TRBD1
V: TRBV6-5
size: -
J: TRBJ1-2
DNA: TGTGCCAGCAGCATGACAGGGGGCTGGCATGGCTACACCTTC
CDR3: CASSMTGGWHGYTF

D: -
V: TRBV6-5
size: -
J: TRBJ2-2
DNA: TGTGCCAGCGGGGCGGGGGCCACCGGGGAGCTGTTTTTT
CDR3: CASGAGATGELFF

D: TRBD2
V: TRBV30
size: -
J: TRBJ2-4
DNA: TGTGCCTGGAGGGCAGGACTAGCGGGAGGGCTCAAAAACATTCAGTACTTC
CDR3: CAWRAGLAGGLKNIQYF

D: -
V: TRBV6-5
size: -
J: TRBJ1-2
DNA: TGTGCCAGCAGTTACCCGCCGGGGGGTAACTATGGCTACACCTTC
CDR3: CASSYPPGGNYGYTF

D: -
V: TRBV9
size: -
J: TRBJ2-2
DNA: TGTGCCAGCAGCCCTAGACGGGGGGCTATGAACACCGGGGAGCTGTTTTTT
CDR3: CASSPRRGAMNTGELFF

D: TRBD2
V: TRBV7-2
size: -
J: TRBJ2-1
DNA: TGTGCCAGCATCACTAGGGCTAGCGGGAGATACCATGAGCAGTTCTTC
CDR3: CASITRASGRYHEQFF

D: -
V: TRBV5-1
size: -
J: TRBJ2-7
DNA: TGCGCCAGCAGCTTGGGGATCCTCCCCTCCTACGAGCAGTACTTC
CDR3: CASSLGILPSYEQYF

D: TRBD1
V: TRBV19
size: -
J: TRBJ1-4
DNA: TGTGCCAGTAGTAGACAGGGTCGGGATGAAAAACTGTTTTTT
CDR3: CASSRQGRDEKLFF

D: -
V: TRBV5-4
size: -
J: TRBJ1-2
DNA: TGTGCCAGCAGCCCGGGGGTTGGTATGTATGGCTACACCTTC
CDR3: CASSPGVGMYGYTF

D: -
V: TRBV11-2
size: -
J: TRBJ2-7
DNA: TGTGCCAGCAGCTTCCGGGGGCGCCTGTCCTCCTACGAGCAGTACTTC
CDR3: CASSFRGRLSSYEQYF

D: -
V: TRBV6-5
size: -
J: TRBJ2-5
DNA: TGTGCCAGCAGTTACTCCAGTCAAGAGACCCAGTACTTC
CDR3: CASSYSSQETQYF

D: -
V: TRBV7-8
size: -
J: TRBJ2-7
DNA: TGTGCCAGCAGCCGGGGCCCTGGCGAGCAGTACTTC
CDR3: CASSRGPGEQYF

D: -
V: TRBV5-6
size: once
J: TRBJ2-5
DNA: TGTGCCAGCAGCTTGGTGGGGACCCAGTACTTC
CDR3: CASSLVGTQYF

D: TRBD2
V: TRBV9
size: -
J: TRBJ2-2
DNA: TGTGCCAGCAGCGTAGAGGTTAGCGGGAGCGGGGAGCTGTTTTTT
CDR3: CASSVEVSGSGELFF

D: -
V: TRBV10-1
size: -
J: TRBJ2-4
DNA: TGCGCCAGCTCAGACCCTTTCGCCAAAAACATTCAGTACTTC
CDR3: CASSDPFAKNIQYF

D: -
V: TRBV5-1
size: -
J: TRBJ1-1
DNA: TGCGCCAGCAGCCCCTTCGGAGACACTGAAGCTTTCTTT
CDR3: CASSPFGDTEAFF

D: TRBD1
V: TRBV18
size: -
J: TRBJ1-1
DNA: TGTGCCAGCTCACCCAATCGGGACAGGGTCACTGAAGCTTTCTTT
CDR3: CASSPNRDRVTEAFF

D: -
V: TRBV5-1
size: few
J: TRBJ2-1
DNA: TGCGCCAGCAGCTTGGCCGTGGGATCCGTCAATGAGCAGTTCTTC
CDR3: CASSLAVGSVNEQFF

D: TRBD2
V: TRBV30
size: once
J: TRBJ2-1
DNA: TGTGCCTGGAGTATCCTAGCGGGGGAGGGCAATGAGCAGTTCTTC
CDR3: CAWSILAGEGNEQFF

D: -
V: TRBV5-6
size: few
J: TRBJ2-7
DNA: TGTGCCAGCAGCTTGGGGACCCCCGCCTACGAGCAGTACTTC
CDR3: CASSLGTPAYEQYF

D: -
V: TRBV30
size: -
J: TRBJ1-1
DNA: TGTGCCTGGAGTGCGATCACTGAAGCTTTCTTT
CDR3: CAWSAITEAFF

D: -
V: TRBV9
size: -
J: TRBJ2-7
DNA: TGTGCCAGCAGCGTATCCCAGGGCTCCTACGAGCAGTACTTC
CDR3: CASSVSQGSYEQYF

D: TRBD2
V: TRBV7-9
size: -
J: TRBJ2-1
DNA: TGTGCCAGCAGCCACAAGACTAGCGGGTTGACTTACAATGAGCAGTTCTTC
CDR3: CASSHKTSGLTYNEQFF

D: -
V: TRBV7-9
size: -
J: TRBJ2-7
DNA: TGTGCCAGCAGCACAGGGACGGACTCCCACGAGCAGTACTTC
CDR3: CASSTGTDSHEQYF

D: -
V: TRBV5-1
size: once
J: TRBJ2-7
DNA: TGCGCCAGCAGCGCTGGACCCGTGGGCTACGAGCAGTACTTC
CDR3: CASSAGPVGYEQYF

D: TRBD1
V: TRBV29-1
size: few
J: TRBJ1-2
DNA: TGCAGCGTTGAACAGGGGGCCCAGGATGGCTACACCTTC
CDR3: CSVEQGAQDGYTF

D: -
V: TRBV7-7
size: -
J: TRBJ2-2
DNA: TGTGCCAGCAGCTCTGGTCCCCGTAGGACCGGGGAGCTGTTTTTT
CDR3: CASSSGPRRTGELFF

D: TRBD1
V: TRBV12-5
size: -
J: TRBJ1-1
DNA: TGTGCTAGTGGTTTGACAGGGGGGAGCACTGAAGCTTTCTTT
CDR3: CASGLTGGSTEAFF

D: TRBD1
V: TRBV4-1
size: -
J: TRBJ2-3
DNA: TGCGCCAGCACTTTAGGGGGCAGCTTTAACACAGATACGCAGTATTTT
CDR3: CASTLGGSFNTDTQYF

D: TRBD2
V: TRBV7-9
size: -
J: TRBJ2-7
DNA: TGTGCCAGCAGCTCAGGAGCGGGAGGGACCTACGAGCAGTACTTC
CDR3: CASSSGAGGTYEQYF

D: TRBD2
V: TRBV6-6
size: -
J: TRBJ2-3
DNA: TGTGCCAGCAGTTACGGTCGGGGGGGGAGCACAGATACGCAGTATTTT
CDR3: CASSYGRGGSTDTQYF

D: -
V: TRBV19
size: -
J: TRBJ1-5
DNA: TGTGCCAGTGGGGCGACCGGTTCGGTTCAGCCCCAGCATTTT
CDR3: CASGATGSVQPQHF